Following are 26 T cell receptor beta chains from one sample sequenced in a study of shared T cell receptors in the human thymus. Using immunoSEQ multiplex PCR, the repertoire was profiled, and TCRdb retains in-frame clones only, with some absent. The sample lists just under 550,000 clones, 75% to 85% occurring once. The data were also submitted as part of a second study, on human thymus T cells.

Source material: thymocytes. The receptors were sampled from a boy in the first two years of life with a congenital heart defect.

The V and J genes are TRBV4-3 and TRBJ1-1; D is undetermined. The CDR3 spans 17 residues. V lost 1 base and J 0 bases, leaving 15 bases between the germline ends. Germline V CDR1 and CDR2: LGHNA, YSLEER. The CDR3 bases are TGCGCCAGCAGCCAAGGCCCTAGGGAGGAGATGAACACTGAAGCTTTCTTT. Translated: CASSQGPREEMNTEAFF.

The CDR3 DNA follows: TGTGCCAGCAGCGTCTCGACCAGGCGGGGTCCGCGAGGTTGCGAGCAGTACTTC. Its translation: CASSVSTRRGPRGCEQYF. J is TRBJ2-7 and V is TRBV5-5, with D maybe TRBD2 (6 bases). Trimming cost V 4 bases and J 6 bases, with 29 bases left between them. CDR1 is SGHKS and CDR2 is YYEKEE in the germline V gene (reference sequence). The CDR3 has 18 amino acids.

The genes are TRBV5-1 and TRBJ1-1, with 9 bases lining up with TRBD1. Germline V CDR1 and CDR2: SGHRS, YFSETQ. There are 17 residues in the CDR3. V lost 1 base to trimming and J lost 9 bases; unmatched junction nucleotides: 16. Written as DNA, the CDR3 is TGCGCCAGCAGCTTGAGGGGCCTCCGGGACAGGGAGCTTCAAGCTTTCTTT. This sequence encodes CASSLRGLRDRELQAFF.

The J gene is TRBJ2-7, the V gene TRBV6-6, with TRBD2 as a possible D gene (5 bases). The CDR3 has 13 amino acids. CDR1 MNHNY and CDR2 SVGAGI come from the germline V gene (reference sequence). Trimming removed 7 bases at V and 6 bases at J, with 16 bases between. The chain's CDR3 is CASTLNSDFEQYF. In DNA, the CDR3 is TGTGCCAGCACCCTAAATTCGGACTTCGAGCAGTACTTC.

This chain uses TRBV5-1 with TRBJ2-1, with 10 bases identical to TRBD2. Per the germline V gene, CDR1 is SGHRS and CDR2 is YFSETQ. The junction had 12 bases not matched to a gene; V was cut back by 2 bases and J by 1 base. The CDR3 length is 19 residues. CDR3 amino acids: CASSFDRGGTSDSYNEQFF. CDR3 DNA sequence: TGCGCCAGCAGCTTCGACAGGGGCGGGACTAGCGATTCCTACAATGAGCAGTTCTTC.

The chain is built from TRBV27 and TRBJ2-4, with 8 nucleotides matching TRBD1. This CDR3 comprises 13 residues. With V trimmed by 6 bases and J by 8 bases, 6 bases remained unmatched. Germline V gene sequence: CDR1 MNHEY, CDR2 SMNVEV (reference sequence). CDR3 sequence reads: CASRQGAVDIQYF. The CDR3 bases are TGTGCCAGCAGGCAGGGGGCGGTTGACATTCAGTACTTC.

The chain is built from TRBV4-3 and TRBJ2-5, with D hard to call. This CDR3 has 17 amino acids. Germline V gene data show CDR1 as LGHNA and CDR2 as YSLEER. V was shortened by 0 bases and J by 2 bases, with 16 bases between the two germline ends. The CDR3 is CASSQEERGDLQETQYF. CDR3 nucleotides: TGCGCCAGCAGCCAAGAAGAGCGAGGTGACTTACAAGAGACCCAGTACTTC.

The chain is built from TRBV27 and TRBJ2-7; no definite D call. Germline values: CDR1 MNHEY, CDR2 SMNVEV (reference sequence). The CDR3 is 13 amino acids. Trimming cost V 6 bases and J 3 bases, with 12 bases left between them. Here the CDR3 reads CASSPGLLYEQYF. The CDR3 DNA follows: TGTGCCAGCAGCCCTGGGCTTCTCTACGAGCAGTACTTC.

The chain links TRBV7-2 to TRBJ2-7; 13 nucleotides agree with TRBD2. CDR1 SGHTA and CDR2 FQGNSA come from the germline V gene. V trimming: 4 bases; J trimming: 7 bases; junction bases outside the gene matches: 10. This CDR3 is 16 amino acids long. The DNA of the CDR3 is TGTGCCAGCAGCTCCCCGGGACTAGCGGGATTTGGGGAGCAGTACTTC. It specifies CASSSPGLAGFGEQYF.

The genes are TRBV19 and TRBJ1-1; D is ambiguous. CDR1 and CDR2 (germline): LNHDA, SQIVND (reference sequence). V lost 5 bases, J lost 0 bases, and 13 bases lay in between. CDR3 length equals 15 residues. CDR3 DNA: TGTGCCAGTAGTCCCGTCGAGCAGGTGAACACTGAAGCTTTCTTT. It is translated as CASSPVEQVNTEAFF.

V is TRBV27 and J is TRBJ2-1, with a tentative D call TRBD2 (5 bases). The ends were cut back, 0 bases at V and 0 bases at J, with 12 bases in the middle. Germline CDR1 MNHEY, CDR2 SMNVEV (reference sequence). This CDR3 comprises 17 residues. CDR3 residues: CASSLSAAEGSYNEQFF. In DNA, the CDR3 is TGTGCCAGCAGTTTATCGGCTGCCGAGGGCTCCTACAATGAGCAGTTCTTC.

The V and J genes are TRBV2 and TRBJ1-1; 7 bases align to TRBD1. Germline values: CDR1 SNHLY, CDR2 FYNNEI. Losses at the gene ends were 7 bases for V and 0 bases for J; bases not matched to a gene: 5. The CDR3 sequence is 14 residues long. As DNA, the CDR3 is TGTGCCAGCAATCCGGACAGGATGAACACTGAAGCTTTCTTT. It is translated as CASNPDRMNTEAFF. Full variable domain (outside the CDR3, taken from reference TRBV2 and TRBJ1-1): EPEVTQTPSHQVTQMGQEVILRCVPISNHLYFYWYRQILGQKVEFLVSFYNNEISEKSEIFDDQFSVERPDGSNFTLKIRSTKLEDSAMYFCASNPDRMNTEAFFGQGTRLTVV.

The chain links TRBV30 to TRBJ2-1; TRBD2 matches at 9 bases. This CDR3 contains 16 residues. The V and J ends lost 5 bases and 8 bases, in that order; junction bases with no gene match: 16. The germline CDR1 and CDR2 sequences are GTSNPN and SVGIG (reference sequence). This CDR3 is CAWESSALAGRHEQFF. CDR3 coding DNA: TGTGCCTGGGAGTCGAGTGCGCTAGCGGGAAGGCATGAGCAGTTCTTC.

This clone was counted between two and nine times. This sequence joins TRBV4-1 and TRBJ2-2; D perhaps matches TRBD2 (7 bases). Germline CDR1 is MGHRA and CDR2 is YSYEKL. This CDR3 is 16 amino acids long. The V end lost 0 bases, the J end lost 5 bases, and 13 bases lay between the germline ends. CDR3 coding DNA: TGCGCCAGCAGCCAAGAAGCCAGGGGAGGGACCGGGGAGCTGTTTTTT. It codes for CASSQEARGGTGELFF.

The CDR3 DNA follows: TGTGCCAGTAGTATCTCCCGAACTAGCGGGAGCGGACAGTACTTC. Its translation is CASSISRTSGSGQYF. The genes are TRBV19 and TRBJ2-4; TRBD2 matches 11 bases. Germline V gene sequence: CDR1 LNHDA, CDR2 SQIVND (reference sequence). Trimming at V came to 3 bases and at J to 13 bases, leaving 11 bases not matched to a gene. The CDR3 spans 15 residues.

The genes are TRBV5-1 and TRBJ2-7, with 8 nucleotides matching TRBD1. The CDR3 runs 19 residues. The trim removed 4 bases at V and 3 bases at J, leaving 21 bases unmatched. CDR1 and CDR2 from the germline V gene are SGHRS and YFSETQ. The CDR3 bases are TGCGCCAGCAGCCAGCCCCGGGACAGGAAAACGCCACAAAACTACGAGCAGTACTTC. Protein sequence: CASSQPRDRKTPQNYEQYF.

The chain couples TRBV28 to TRBJ2-1, with a tentative D call TRBD1 (6 bases). The germline CDR1 and CDR2 sequences are MDHEN and SYDVKM. Trimming shortened V by 6 bases and J by 0 bases, and 18 bases separated the two germline ends. The CDR3 spans 17 residues. The CDR3 DNA is TGTGCCAGCAGGGGGGCCATGTGGCGGTACTCCTACAATGAGCAGTTCTTC. The encoded protein is CASRGAMWRYSYNEQFF.

V is TRBV6-5 and J is TRBJ1-1; D not certain. This CDR3 is built from 15 residues. The germline CDR1 and CDR2 sequences are MNHEY and SVGAGI. Between the trimmed V and J ends, which lost 0 bases and 1 base, there was a span of 9 bases. CDR3 nucleotide sequence: TGTGCCAGCAGTTACTCGAGGAAATGGAACACTGAAGCTTTCTTT. Its translation is CASSYSRKWNTEAFF.

This CDR3 reads CASSQSGPSGSGETQYF. The DNA for the CDR3 is TGCGCCAGCAGCCAATCGGGGCCTAGCGGGAGTGGGGAGACCCAGTACTTC. The rearrangement uses TRBV4-3 and TRBJ2-5; TRBD2 matches at 10 bases. Germline trimming cut 2 bases from V and 5 bases from J; bases unmatched to any gene: 11. The CDR3 runs to 17 residues. Germline V gene sequence: CDR1 LGHNA, CDR2 YSLEER.

A note on this clone: At one end the junction does not follow the germline gene, possibly because of a read error. The rearrangement uses TRBV7-7 and TRBJ2-7; 9 positions agree with TRBD1. From germline, CDR1 is SSHAT and CDR2 FNYEAQ (reference sequence). The CDR3 loop spans 15 amino acids. CDR3 bases: TGTGCTAGCAGCTTATACGACAGGGGGAAGGGCGAGCAGTACTTC. This translates into CASSLYDRGKGEQYF.

The chain joins TRBV29-1 to TRBJ2-3, with D tentatively TRBD2 (6 bases). Per germline, CDR1 SQVTM and CDR2 ANQGSEA. This CDR3 has 13 amino acids. Between the trimmed V and J ends, which lost 6 bases and 7 bases, there was a span of 17 bases. CDR3 bases: TGCAGCGTGGGGGGAAGGGAGCGCCATACGCAGTATTTT. It is translated as CSVGGRERHTQYF.

The rearrangement links TRBV29-1 to TRBJ2-3; weak D call: TRBD2 (6 bases). Deletions cut 4 bases from V and 5 bases from J, with 19 bases between. Germline V gene data show CDR1 as SQVTM and CDR2 as ANQGSEA. This CDR3 has 15 residues. CDR3 DNA: TGCAGCGTTGGGGGGTGGGGGGTAGAGAGAGATACGCAGTATTTT. This sequence encodes CSVGGWGVERDTQYF.

The CDR3 loop reads CATSTHPQGTAGLRGEQYF. The CDR3 DNA reads TGTGCCACCAGCACCCACCCTCAGGGTACAGCGGGCCTACGGGGCGAGCAGTACTTC. The chain joins TRBV15 to TRBJ2-7, with D perhaps TRBD2 (6 bases). The germline V and J ends were trimmed by 4 bases and 6 bases, with 31 bases remaining between them. CDR3 length: 19 residues. Germline assignment: CDR1 LNHNV and CDR2 YYDKDF (reference sequence).

This clone was picked up a small number of times. V gene TRBV18 combines with J gene TRBJ2-7, with 8 bases identical to TRBD1. CDR1 and CDR2 from the germline V gene are KGHSH and LQKENI. This CDR3 contains 15 residues. Trimming cost V 2 bases and J 3 bases; bases outside gene matches: 6. The CDR3 nucleotides read TGTGCCAGCTCACCAAGACAGGGGTTGAGCTACGAGCAGTACTTC. Translating gives CASSPRQGLSYEQYF.

The chain is built from TRBV19 and TRBJ2-2, with 7 positions matching TRBD2. The CDR3 has 15 residues. The ends lost 1 base at V and 5 bases at J; junction bases unmatched: 4. The germline CDR1 and CDR2 sequences are LNHDA and SQIVND (reference sequence). The chain's CDR3 is CASSIVLAETGELFF. CDR3 in DNA: TGTGCCAGTAGTATAGTCCTAGCGGAGACCGGGGAGCTGTTTTTT.

The chain is built from TRBV4-3 and TRBJ2-1, with 12 bases matching TRBD2. Trimming cost V 0 bases and J 3 bases; bases outside gene matches: 15. From germline, CDR1 is LGHNA and CDR2 YSLEER. This CDR3 region has 21 residues. The CDR3 coding sequence is TGCGCCAGCAGCCAAGACTCAAGGACTAGCGGGGTCATCTTGTTCTACAATGAGCAGTTCTTC. The encoded protein is CASSQDSRTSGVILFYNEQFF.